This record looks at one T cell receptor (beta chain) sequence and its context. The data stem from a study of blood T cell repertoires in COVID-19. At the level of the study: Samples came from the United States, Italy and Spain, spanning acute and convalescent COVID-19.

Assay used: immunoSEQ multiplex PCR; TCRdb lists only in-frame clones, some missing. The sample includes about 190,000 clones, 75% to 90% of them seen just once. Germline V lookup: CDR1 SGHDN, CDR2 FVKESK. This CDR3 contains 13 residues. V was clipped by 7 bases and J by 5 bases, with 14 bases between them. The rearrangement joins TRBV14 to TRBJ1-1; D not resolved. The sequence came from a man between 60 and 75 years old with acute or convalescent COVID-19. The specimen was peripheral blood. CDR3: CASKERGHTEAFF. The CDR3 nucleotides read TGTGCCAGCAAAGAGAGAGGCCATACTGAAGCTTTCTTT.